Listed below are T cell receptor beta chains from one sample, sequenced in a study of Graves' ophthalmopathy and Graves' hyperthyroidism. TCRdb recomputed calls from the multiplex PCR reads with MiXCR, one row per CDR3 protein. In the table there are under 400,000 distinct CDR3 sequences, 15% to 20% of which are singletons. The source material was peripheral blood. These receptors came from an adult man with Graves' ophthalmopathy. Each CDR3 is given with its conserved first and last residue. The D gene is left open where the match is weak. Clone size appears in some rows only: once, few, many, or a class for an expanded clone.

v_call: TRBV9
clone_size: many
d_call: .
cdr3_length: 14
j_call: TRBJ2-5
cdr3_nt: TGTGCCAGCAGCGTAAGCGGAGCCCAAGAGACCCAGTACTTC
cdr3_aa: CASSVSGAQETQYF

v_call: TRBV12-3/TRBV12-4
clone_size: many
d_call: TRBD1
cdr3_length: 20
j_call: TRBJ2-6
cdr3_nt: TGTGCCAGCAGTTTTTACCAACGGGGACAGAGCCGCTCTGGGGCCAACGTCCTGACTTTC
cdr3_aa: CASSFYQRGQSRSGANVLTF

v_call: TRBV30
clone_size: many
d_call: .
cdr3_length: 13
j_call: TRBJ2-7
cdr3_nt: TGTGCCTGGACACTGGGACTTTCCTACGAGCAGTACTTC
cdr3_aa: CAWTLGLSYEQYF

v_call: TRBV29-1
clone_size: many
d_call: .
cdr3_length: 12
j_call: TRBJ2-5
cdr3_nt: TGCAGCGTTCGGGACGGTCAAGAGACCCAGTACTTC
cdr3_aa: CSVRDGQETQYF

v_call: TRBV10-3
clone_size: many
d_call: .
cdr3_length: 15
j_call: TRBJ2-7
cdr3_nt: TGTGCCATCAGTGAGTATCAACAGGGCGCCTACGAGCAGTACTTC
cdr3_aa: CAISEYQQGAYEQYF

v_call: TRBV6-8
clone_size: many
d_call: .
cdr3_length: 13
j_call: TRBJ1-2
cdr3_nt: TGTGCCAGCAGCTCAACAGGGCTCTATGGCTACACCTTC
cdr3_aa: CASSSTGLYGYTF

v_call: TRBV10-2
clone_size: .
d_call: .
cdr3_length: 13
j_call: TRBJ1-6
cdr3_nt: TGCGCCAGCTCCGACAGGAGTGGACCACCCCTCCACTTT
cdr3_aa: CASSDRSGPPLHF

v_call: TRBV12-3/TRBV12-4
clone_size: many
d_call: .
cdr3_length: 15
j_call: TRBJ1-2
cdr3_nt: TGTGCCAGCAGTAAAACCCAGGGAACTCCCTATGGCTACACCTTC
cdr3_aa: CASSKTQGTPYGYTF

v_call: TRBV18
clone_size: many
d_call: .
cdr3_length: 14
j_call: TRBJ1-5
cdr3_nt: TGTGCCAGCTCACGCAGGGGAAAAAATCAGCCCCAGCATTTT
cdr3_aa: CASSRRGKNQPQHF

v_call: TRBV6-1
clone_size: many
d_call: TRBD1
cdr3_length: 15
j_call: TRBJ1-5
cdr3_nt: TGTGCCAGCAGCATAACAGGGGGGAGCAATCAGCCCCAGCATTTT
cdr3_aa: CASSITGGSNQPQHF

v_call: TRBV3-1
clone_size: many
d_call: .
cdr3_length: 13
j_call: TRBJ1-2
cdr3_nt: TGTGCCAGCAGCCTCAGGATTTCCTATGGCTACACCTTC
cdr3_aa: CASSLRISYGYTF

v_call: TRBV4-1
clone_size: few
d_call: .
cdr3_length: 15
j_call: TRBJ2-2
cdr3_nt: TGCGCCAGCAGCCCCCTTATGTCGAACACCGGGGAGCTGTTTTTT
cdr3_aa: CASSPLMSNTGELFF

v_call: TRBV10-3
clone_size: .
d_call: .
cdr3_length: 14
j_call: TRBJ1-1
cdr3_nt: TGTGCCATCAGTGATGGTCAGGGGAACACTGAAGCTTTCTTT
cdr3_aa: CAISDGQGNTEAFF

v_call: TRBV28
clone_size: many
d_call: .
cdr3_length: 15
j_call: TRBJ2-7
cdr3_nt: TGTGCCAGCAGTTTAGAGAATAGGGCACAAGGGGGGCAGTACTTC
cdr3_aa: CASSLENRAQGGQYF

v_call: TRBV12-3/TRBV12-4
clone_size: .
d_call: .
cdr3_length: 13
j_call: TRBJ1-1
cdr3_nt: TGTGCCAGCAGTCATGGAGGGGCCGGTGAAGCTTTCTTT
cdr3_aa: CASSHGGAGEAFF

v_call: TRBV30
clone_size: many
d_call: TRBD1
cdr3_length: 15
j_call: TRBJ2-7
cdr3_nt: TGTGCCTGGAGTCCTTTGCCCGGGACAGAAGGTGAGCAGTACTTC
cdr3_aa: CAWSPLPGTEGEQYF

v_call: TRBV12-3/TRBV12-4
clone_size: many
d_call: .
cdr3_length: 16
j_call: TRBJ1-1
cdr3_nt: TGTGCCAGCAGTCCTGAGTATGGGTCAATCAACACTGAAGCTTTCTTT
cdr3_aa: CASSPEYGSINTEAFF